This TCR beta chain was sequenced in a study of blood T cells in healthy people across ages (dated by TCRdb to between 2014 and 2016). Looking at the study overall: In model experiments, roughly one uniquely barcoded TCR beta cDNA molecule per two T cells was captured by template switching. Four age groups were formed from the donors: young (average approximately 15 years), middle-aged (just under 40), aged (approximately 60) and long-lived (around 80). Using the same blood draw, the study looked at two additional independent replicas of 1 million unique cDNA reads for two donors, one aged 18 to 30 and the other aged 80 or older. Age-related changes in TCR beta repertoire diversity were measured in the study by deep sequencing normalized with unique cDNA molecular identifiers. To avoid experimental bias, donors of different ages were spread randomly across the sequencing lanes. General study outcomes and caveats: Donor CMV infection status was unknown, potentially confounding age-related changes in expanded clonotypes. Observed TCR beta diversity correlated strongly with the percentage of naive T cells measured by flow cytometry. The long-lived group showed more naive CD4+ T cells, fewer expanded clones and increased TCR diversity than the aged group, suggesting age selection. Since profiling was done on bulk unsorted PBMCs, naive and antigen-experienced compartments could not be conclusively compared. Estimates of total diversity based on one million sequenced T cells were regarded as lower bounds and as underestimates. Observed TCR beta diversity per million T cells fell roughly linearly with age, and a significant reduction was already apparent by age roughly 41.

Systemically healthy Caucasian individuals from Russia, around 38 in total and aged 6 to 90 years, were included as donors. Each donor gave ten milliliters of peripheral blood, collected into EDTA-treated Vacutainer tubes. Ficoll-Paque density-gradient centrifugation was used to isolate PBMCs, with at least 6.5 million per sample. Total RNA was extracted from PBMCs with Trizol reagent, with at least 6 micrograms obtained per sample. For every donor, flow cytometry on a PBMC aliquot measured the percentage of naive CD45RAhigh/CD27high T cells. Library preparation employed 5' RACE. The sequencer listed for this sample is Illumina HiSeq 2500. The second PCR ran for roughly 7 to 12 cycles and used a J-beta primer mix along with a sample-barcoded 5' primer. A unique molecular identifier was introduced onto each TCR beta cDNA molecule by a template-switch 5' adaptor carrying 12 random nucleotides. Each sample yielded at least 2.5 million CDR3-containing paired-end reads. All of the RNA was converted into first-strand cDNA using the Mint cDNA synthesis kit, with a TRBC-specific oligonucleotide serving as the primer. All cDNA was treated with uracil-DNA glycosylase and then went through a first 18-cycle PCR with the universal primers M1SS and BC2_uni_R. Turning to the authors' computational methods: For normalization, 1 million high-quality reads, each with a distinct molecular identifier, were randomly selected from each sample. Reads with shared molecular identifiers were discarded instead of being binned into consensus sequences. CDR3 identification, clonotype clustering and error correction used MiTCR with a Q25 quality threshold and the strictest error-elimination algorithm. A nonparametric unseen species model with Euler transformation was used to estimate a lower bound on total TCR beta diversity. The public reads were run again by TCRdb, first through fastp at Q25 and then through MiXCR, and only productive beta chains were kept. Each entry merges the rows of one CDR3 protein and shows their most common DNA and genes. TCRdb assigned the V and J calls; the authors' analysis was not used. Across this sample there are roughly 410,000 distinct CDR3 sequences, with approximately 52% seen only once. The top ten clones comprise about 54% of the sample.

Concerning this clonotype: What antigen it recognizes has not been identified. Qualities for individual bases were not recorded, and no much larger clone is one base off.

Sequenced input: blood. The TCR was taken from a man aged 60-69 years in good health.

The CDR3 has the sequence CASSFPPRQYTDTQYF. Here is the DNA: TGTGCCAGCAGCTTTCCACCGAGACAGTACACAGATACGCAGTATTTT. The chain joins TRBV7-2 to TRBJ2-3; TRBD1 is a weak D gene call, 5 bases matching. Via the germline V gene, CDR1 is SGHTA and CDR2 FQGNSA. The CDR3 measures 16 amino acids from cysteine to phenylalanine. Only the CDR3 DNA is retained, 48 bases long and in frame from the first base. V is reduced by 3 bases and J by 2 bases, leaving a spacing of 15 bases between them.